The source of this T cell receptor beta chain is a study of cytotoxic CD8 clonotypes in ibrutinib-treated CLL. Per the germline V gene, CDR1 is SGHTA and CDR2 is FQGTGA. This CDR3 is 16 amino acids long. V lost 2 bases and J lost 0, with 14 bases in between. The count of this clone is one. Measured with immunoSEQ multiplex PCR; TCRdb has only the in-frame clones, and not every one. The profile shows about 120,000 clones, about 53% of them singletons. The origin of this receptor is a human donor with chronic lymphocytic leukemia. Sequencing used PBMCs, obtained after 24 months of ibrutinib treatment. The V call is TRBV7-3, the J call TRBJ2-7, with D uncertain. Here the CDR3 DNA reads TGTGCCAGCAGCTTAGCGTTAGCCATGAGCTCCTACGAGCAGTACTTC. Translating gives CASSLALAMSSYEQYF. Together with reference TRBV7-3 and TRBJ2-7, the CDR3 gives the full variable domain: GAGVSQTPSNKVTEKGKYVELRCDPISGHTALYWYRQSLGQGPEFLIYFQGTGAADDSGLPNDRFFAVRPEGSVSTLKIQRTERGDSAVYLCASSLALAMSSYEQYFGPGTRLTVT.